This TCR beta chain was documented in a study of T cell repertoires in cytomegalovirus infection (dated by TCRdb to between 2018 and 2021). At the level of the whole study: Because public TCR beta signatures pointed to carriage of CMV infection together with the matching HLA type, the HLA type of each donor mattered for the analysis.

For sequencing, an Illumina HiSeq 1500 was employed. The public reads were run again by TCRdb, first through fastp at Q25 and then through MiXCR, and only productive beta chains were kept. Each entry is one CDR3 protein sequence, shown with its most common DNA and genes. The sample contains nearly 450,000 distinct CDR3 sequences, 30% to 40% of them found a single time. The top ten hold approximately 13% of the sample. A remark on this clonotype: What this receptor recognizes is not known. It has no much larger one-base neighbor in the sample; base qualities were not kept.

Overall study results and their limits: Cumulative frequency of public TCR beta family members discriminated carriers of CMV infection plus the relevant HLA type in this cohort and an independent approximately 360-donor cohort. The ex vivo response was dominated by HLA-C-restricted CMV-specific TCR beta clonotypes, and the single most frequent clonotype in two of eight donors was supplied by these HLA-C-restricted clonotypes.

The source of this sequence is a human donor in good health (CMV status not recorded). Some clones in this sample may be carry-over from other donors' samples. The sequencing sample was made of PBMCs.

The CDR3 amino acid sequence is: CASSLSAEGESYEQYF. The DNA reads TGTGCCAGCAGTTTATCGGCGGAGGGGGAATCCTACGAGCAGTACTTC. The rearranged chain carries TRBV27 and TRBJ2-7; the D gene could be TRBD1 or TRBD2, each one agreeing over 6 bases. Inclusive of the bounding cysteine and phenylalanine, the CDR3 is 16 residues long. Here the CDR3 DNA is all that survives: 48 bases in frame from base 1. Trimming at the junction amounts to 0 bases on V and 1 base on J, and the germline ends lie 13 bases apart. Sequences MNHEY (CDR1) and SMNVEV (CDR2) are obtained from the germline V gene (reference sequence).